These 29 T cell receptor beta chains were sequenced from one sample in a study of T cells after yellow fever vaccination. TCRdb processed the 5' RACE reads anew with MiXCR; each CDR3 protein has one entry. Here the sample spans more than 95,000 distinct CDR3 sequences, about 7% being singletons. Specimen: CD4+ T cells sorted from PBMCs, collected less than 11 days after the first yellow fever vaccination. These receptors were obtained from a man aged 18-30 years who received the YFV17D yellow fever vaccine.

This clonotype was counted many times. J is TRBJ1-5 and V is TRBV19; D is unresolved. The CDR3 sequence is 13 residues long. Trimming pared 3 bases from V and 4 bases from J, leaving 7 bases between. Germline loops: CDR1 LNHDA, CDR2 SQIVND (reference sequence). This CDR3 reads CASSIRVNQPQHF. Here the CDR3 DNA reads TGTGCCAGTAGTATCCGGGTTAATCAGCCCCAGCATTTT.

This clonotype was observed at least ten times. The chain has TRBV12-3 or TRBV12-4 and TRBJ2-5, with 10 bases fitting TRBD2. The trim removed 1 base at V and 5 bases at J, leaving 4 bases unmatched. The CDR3 is 15 residues long. Here the CDR3 DNA reads TGTGCCAGCAGTTTAGTCCTAGCGGGGGTTGAGACCCAGTACTTC. Its protein product is CASSLVLAGVETQYF.

This clonotype came up many times. This chain uses TRBV2 with TRBJ2-2; possibly TRBD1 for D (5 bases). This CDR3 region has 14 residues. V lost 6 bases, J lost 1 base, and 9 bases lay in between. Per the germline V gene, CDR1 is SNHLY and CDR2 is FYNNEI. In DNA form, the CDR3 reads TGTGCCAGCAGGAAAACAGGGAACACCGGGGAGCTGTTTTTT. Its translation is CASRKTGNTGELFF.

This clonotype was observed many times. J is TRBJ2-5 and V is TRBV20-1, with D perhaps TRBD2 (5 bases). The CDR3 has 14 residues. Germline V gene data show CDR1 as DFQATT and CDR2 as SNEGSKA (reference sequence). Trimming left V 0 bases short and J 0 bases short, with 8 bases between. CDR3 nucleotide sequence: TGCAGTGCTAGAGATTCCGGGGACCAAGAGACCCAGTACTTC. This gives the protein CSARDSGDQETQYF.

In its sample, this clonotype was seen a few times. This chain links TRBV10-2 with TRBJ2-2; 7 bases line up with TRBD2. Germline V CDR1 and CDR2: WSHSY, SAAADI. The CDR3 totals 14 residues. V shed 7 bases, J shed 4 bases, and the junction held 6 bases outside the gene matches. DNA of the CDR3: TGCGCCAGCACCGGGACTACAACCACCGGGGAGCTGTTTTTT. Protein: CASTGTTTTGELFF.

This clonotype came up many times. The chain has TRBV12-3 or TRBV12-4 and TRBJ1-2; tentative D call: TRBD1 (5 bases). V was trimmed by 3 bases and J by 2 bases, leaving 7 bases between them. The CDR3 runs 13 residues. CDR3: CASSFWGNYGYTF. The CDR3, as DNA: TGTGCCAGCAGTTTCTGGGGGAACTATGGCTACACCTTC.

In its sample, this clonotype was seen many times. This rearrangement joins TRBV4-2 to TRBJ2-7, with a tentative D call TRBD1 (7 bases). Germline CDR1 LGHNA, CDR2 YNFKEQ. Trimming cost V 0 bases and J 5 bases, with 14 bases left between them. The CDR3 loop spans 15 amino acids. CDR3 protein: CASSQDWSGGHEQYF. As DNA, the CDR3 is TGTGCCAGCAGCCAAGATTGGTCAGGGGGGCACGAGCAGTACTTC.

The CDR3 sequence is CASSRVLAGGFEQFF. For the CDR3, the DNA is TGTGCCAGCAGCCGGGTATTAGCGGGGGGGTTTGAGCAGTTCTTC. The genes are TRBV7-9 and TRBJ2-1; TRBD2 matches at 11 bases. The V gene end was trimmed by 5 bases and the J gene end by 9 bases; junction bases not matched to a gene: 9. This CDR3 is 15 amino acids long. Per germline, CDR1 SEHNR and CDR2 FQNEAQ (reference sequence).

In its sample, this clonotype was seen many times. V is TRBV6-5 and J is TRBJ2-7, with D perhaps matching TRBD1 (6 bases). Germline V gene sequence: CDR1 MNHEY, CDR2 SVGAGI. The CDR3 totals 14 residues. V lost 3 bases and J 3 bases, leaving 12 bases between the germline ends. In DNA, the CDR3 is TGTGCCAGCAGTTATAATCGGGACAACTACGAGCAGTACTTC. Protein sequence: CASSYNRDNYEQYF.

This clonotype was recorded many times. The rearrangement joins TRBV7-9 to TRBJ2-7; 11 nucleotides align to TRBD1. The CDR3 has 17 residues. The germline V gene encodes CDR1 SEHNR and CDR2 FQNEAQ (reference sequence). V dropped 5 bases and J dropped 2; count of bases not matched to a gene: 11. CDR3 nucleotides: TGTGCCAGCAGCCCCGAATGGGGACAGGGGGACGCCTACGAGCAGTACTTC. It yields the protein CASSPEWGQGDAYEQYF.

This clonotype was counted at least ten times. The rearrangement joins TRBV28 to TRBJ1-2, with a weak D call TRBD1 (6 bases). The CDR3 contains 12 residues. Germline CDR1 and CDR2: MDHEN and SYDVKM. Trimming cost V 9 bases and J 2 bases, with 10 bases left between them. CDR3 in amino acids: CARQGGNYGYTF. CDR3 bases: TGTGCCAGACAGGGAGGGAACTATGGCTACACCTTC.

This clonotype was counted ten times or more. In DNA form, the CDR3 reads TGTGCCAGCAGTCCCCGGGAGGGAGGCAATCAGCCCCAGCATTTT. Translation gives CASSPREGGNQPQHF. This chain joins TRBV12-3 or TRBV12-4 and TRBJ1-5; D is undetermined. With 5 bases removed from V and 2 bases from J, the gap between germline ends came to 13 bases. CDR3 length: 15 residues.

This clonotype showed up many times. This rearrangement joins TRBV4-2 to TRBJ2-3, with D maybe TRBD2 (5 bases). V lost 3 bases and J 4 bases, leaving 17 bases between the germline ends. CDR3 length equals 16 residues. Germline V gene sequence: CDR1 LGHNA, CDR2 YNFKEQ. In nucleotides, the CDR3 is TGTGCCAGCAGCCAGAATACTAGGCCATTGGCAGATACGCAGTATTTT. Translating gives CASSQNTRPLADTQYF.

This clonotype has at least ten counts. The rearrangement links TRBV18 to TRBJ1-1, with D possibly TRBD1 on 5 matching bases. Trimming cost V 2 bases and J 5 bases, with 12 bases left between them. Germline V gene data show CDR1 as KGHSH and CDR2 as LQKENI. The CDR3 length is 14 residues. CDR3 sequence: CASSPSQALTEAFF. The CDR3 DNA reads as TGTGCCAGCTCACCATCACAGGCCTTAACTGAAGCTTTCTTT.

The sample holds a few counts of this clonotype. The genes are TRBV11-2 and TRBJ1-1; D remains ambiguous. This CDR3 is built from 11 residues. V lost 6 bases, J lost 2 bases, and 4 bases lay in between. CDR1 is SGHAT and CDR2 is FQNNGV in the germline V gene. The CDR3 reads CASRQNTEAFF. The CDR3 DNA reads TGTGCCAGCAGACAAAACACTGAAGCTTTCTTT.

There are many counts of this clonotype. The J gene is TRBJ1-1, the V gene TRBV28; 7 bases align to TRBD1. V trimming: 5 bases; J trimming: 2 bases; junction bases outside the gene matches: 8. There are 15 residues in the CDR3. Germline CDR1 and CDR2: MDHEN and SYDVKM. The CDR3 is CASSPPGQLNTEAFF. As DNA, the CDR3 is TGTGCCAGCAGTCCGCCGGGACAGTTAAACACTGAAGCTTTCTTT.

Many counts were recorded for this clonotype. The chain recombines TRBV29-1 with TRBJ2-5; D gene unclear. Per germline, CDR1 SQVTM and CDR2 ANQGSEA. V lost 3 bases, J lost 5 bases, and 10 bases lay in between. This CDR3 contains 12 residues. This chain's CDR3 is CSVDPLQETQYF. CDR3 bases: TGCAGCGTTGACCCACTCCAGGAGACCCAGTACTTC.

This clonotype was counted ten times or more. The chain couples TRBV12-3 or TRBV12-4 to TRBJ1-2; D ambiguous. This CDR3 region has 14 residues. The V end lost 2 bases, the J end lost 4 bases, and 11 bases lay between the germline ends. Here the CDR3 DNA reads TGTGCCAGCAGTTTACAGTCTTTTGCCTATGGCTACACCTTC. As protein: CASSLQSFAYGYTF.

This clonotype has a count of ten or more. This sequence joins TRBV4-3 and TRBJ2-7; no clear D. This CDR3 region has 15 residues. Germline loops: CDR1 LGHNA, CDR2 YSLEER. V gave up 0 bases and J gave up 7 bases, with 16 bases separating them. CDR3 DNA: TGCGCCAGCAGCCAAGATGGAGCCCTACTTAGGGAGCAGTACTTC. Its protein product is CASSQDGALLREQYF.

As to this clonotype: Possible read error: a much larger clone is one base away. This chain connects TRBV7-9 to TRBJ1-2; D unclear. CDR3 length: 13 amino acids. Germline-derived CDR1 and CDR2 are SEHNR and FQNEAQ (reference sequence). Trimming removed 3 bases at V and 6 bases at J, with 11 bases between. The CDR3 loop is CASSFLSSHGYTF. In DNA, the CDR3 is TGTGCCAGCAGCTTCCTGAGTTCTCATGGCTACACCTTC. The whole variable domain, filled in from reference TRBV7-9 and TRBJ1-2, reads DTGVSQNPRHKITKRGQNVTFRCDPISEHNRLYWYRQTLGQGPEFLTYFQNEAQLEKSRLLSDRFSAERPKGSFSTLEIQRTEQGDSAMYLCASSFLSSHGYTFGSGTRLTVV.

This clonotype was detected ten times or more. V is TRBV20-1 and J is TRBJ1-3, with 8 nucleotides matching TRBD1. Germline loops: CDR1 DFQATT, CDR2 SNEGSKA (reference sequence). The CDR3 contains 14 residues. Trimming at V came to 1 base and at J to 2 bases, leaving 1 base not matched to a gene. CDR3 nucleotides: TGCAGTGCTAGAGGGACAGGGACTGGAAACACCATATATTTT. It yields the protein CSARGTGTGNTIYF.

This clonotype was seen at least ten times. The chain is built from TRBV24-1 and TRBJ2-2; D is unresolved. V shed 2 bases and J shed 5 bases, with 11 bases lying between them. Germline loops: CDR1 KGHDR, CDR2 SFDVKD. The CDR3 contains 15 residues. Here the CDR3 reads CATSDYWVVTGELFF. DNA for the CDR3: TGTGCCACCAGTGATTACTGGGTCGTTACCGGGGAGCTGTTTTTT.

This clonotype occurred many times. The chain combines TRBV5-1 with TRBJ2-3; D perhaps matches TRBD2 (6 bases). The V and J ends lost 3 bases and 2 bases respectively, with 10 bases between them. CDR1 and CDR2 from the germline V gene are SGHRS and YFSETQ. The CDR3 runs to 14 residues. CDR3 protein: CASSSGLITDTQYF. As DNA, the CDR3 is TGCGCCAGCAGCTCGGGACTTATCACAGATACGCAGTATTTT.

This clonotype has at least ten counts. This chain links TRBV5-4 with TRBJ2-3; D not resolved. Germline CDR1 reads SGHNT; CDR2 reads YYREEE (reference sequence). Trimming removed 4 bases from V and 3 bases from J, with 6 bases in between. The CDR3 sequence is 12 residues long. CDR3 coding DNA: TGTGCCAGCAGCCTTCTAACAGATACGCAGTATTTT. Translating it yields CASSLLTDTQYF.

This clonotype appeared many times. CDR3 nucleotide sequence: TGTGCCAGCAGCCAAGATTTCGGGGGCAGCGCAGAGACCCAGTACTTC. This gives the protein CASSQDFGGSAETQYF. The chain links TRBV4-2 to TRBJ2-5; the D gene could be TRBD1 or TRBD2 (6 bases each). This CDR3 is built from 16 residues. From germline, CDR1 is LGHNA and CDR2 YNFKEQ. V was trimmed by 0 bases and J by 4 bases, leaving 15 bases between them.

This clonotype showed up just a few times. The V call is TRBV6-1, the J call TRBJ2-3, with 9 positions matching TRBD2. Germline V gives CDR1 MNHNS, CDR2 SASEGT. The CDR3 is made up of 14 amino acids. Germline trimming cut 6 bases from V and 9 bases from J; bases unmatched to any gene: 10. CDR3 sequence (DNA): TGTGCCAGCAGGGCTGGACTAGCGTTCGGCACGCAGTATTTT. Translated: CASRAGLAFGTQYF.

This clonotype was seen repeatedly, ten times or more. Here the CDR3 reads CASSLGSVRISVGYTF. CDR3 coding DNA: TGTGCCAGCAGCTTGGGATCAGTAAGAATCAGTGTTGGCTACACCTTC. This chain joins TRBV5-5 and TRBJ1-2; no firm D call. The ends were cut back, 0 bases at V and 7 bases at J, with 19 bases in the middle. Per the germline V gene, CDR1 is SGHKS and CDR2 is YYEKEE (reference sequence). This CDR3 is 16 amino acids long.

This clonotype was detected ten times or more. The J gene is TRBJ2-1, the V gene TRBV5-1; 10 bases match TRBD2. V shed 9 bases and J 8 bases; nucleotides not matched to a gene: 11. Germline V CDR1 and CDR2: SGHRS, YFSETQ. The CDR3 has 14 residues. This CDR3 reads CATKRSGGEDEQFF. The CDR3 DNA reads TGCGCCACCAAGCGGAGCGGGGGGGAAGATGAGCAGTTCTTC.

Ten or more counts support this clonotype. The rearrangement uses TRBV5-1 and TRBJ2-2; 7 bases agree with TRBD1. The CDR3 extends over 15 amino acids. J gave up 1 base and V 4 bases, and 4 bases lay outside the gene matches. The germline CDR1 and CDR2 sequences are SGHRS and YFSETQ. In nucleotides, the CDR3 is TGCGCCAGCAGCCCTCGGACAGGGAACACCGGGGAGCTGTTTTTT. Its protein is CASSPRTGNTGELFF.